A selection of T cell receptor beta chains follows, all from one sample in a study of T cell repertoires in aging, cancer and after chemotherapy. TCRdb called the multiplex PCR reads again in MiXCR, with one record for every CDR3 protein. The data contain several thousand distinct CDR3 sequences, less than 25% of them singletons. Source material: blood. The receptors here all came from a human donor with a blood cancer. Both conserved end residues are part of each CDR3. A D gene is named only where the DNA matches it firmly. Only part of the rows carry a size: once, few, many, or a class if the clone is expanded.

j_call clone_size v_call d_call cdr3_nt cdr3_aa
TRBJ2-1 once TRBV20-1 NA TGCAGTGCCTCGAGGGTAGCGGCCTACAATGAGCAGTTCTTC CSASRVAAYNEQFF
TRBJ1-5 few TRBV18 NA TGTGCCAGCTCACCAGGGAGAAGCAATCAGCCCCAGCATTTT CASSPGRSNQPQHF
TRBJ1-4 medium-sized TRBV6-1 TRBD1 TGTGCCAGCAGGTACGGACAGGGGAATGAAAAACTGTTTTTT CASRYGQGNEKLFF
TRBJ2-5 medium-sized TRBV19 TRBD1 TGTGCCAGTAGTAAATGGGACAGGGGTCCGGAAGAGACCCAGTACTTC CASSKWDRGPEETQYF
TRBJ1-3 once TRBV11-2 TRBD1 TGTGCCAGCAGCTTGGAAGGGACAGGGCTTGGAAACACCATATATTTT CASSLEGTGLGNTIYF
TRBJ1-4 NA TRBV13 NA TGTGCCAGCAGCTTCTCTCAGAACAGACCTAATGAAAAACTGTTTTTT CASSFSQNRPNEKLFF
TRBJ2-1 medium-sized TRBV6-2/TRBV6-3 TRBD2 TGTGCCAGCAGATATAGCGGGTCTCGAGGCGGTGAGCAGTTCTTC CASRYSGSRGGEQFF
TRBJ2-3 medium-sized TRBV24-1 NA TGTGCCACCAGTGGAGGTGAGGGGGGCACCACAGATACGCAGTATTTT CATSGGEGGTTDTQYF
TRBJ1-5 NA TRBV5-5 NA TGTGCCAGCAGCTTGGCAGGGAGTCAGCCCCAGCATTTT CASSLAGSQPQHF
TRBJ1-5 medium-sized TRBV5-4 NA TGTGCCAGCAGCTTGGGCCAGGGGCCCCAGCATTTT CASSLGQGPQHF
TRBJ1-5 few TRBV2 TRBD1 TGTGCCAGCAGGGTCGGACAGGGAGGCCAGCCCCAGCATTTT CASRVGQGGQPQHF
TRBJ1-1 few TRBV5-1 NA TGCGCCAGCAGCTTGGCGGGGGGGGGAGCCAACACTGAAGCTTTCTTT CASSLAGGGANTEAFF
TRBJ1-4 medium-sized TRBV12-3/TRBV12-4 NA TGTGCCAGCAGTTTGCCGGGGCGAGAAAAACTGTTTTTT CASSLPGREKLFF
TRBJ1-5 NA TRBV7-2 TRBD1 TGTGCCAGCAGCATAGGGACAGGGGGCTTTCAGCCCCAGCATTTT CASSIGTGGFQPQHF
TRBJ2-1 medium-sized TRBV7-6 NA TGTGCCAGCAGCCCTCCAGGGGAGAGGTACAATGAGCAGTTCTTC CASSPPGERYNEQFF
TRBJ2-5 medium-sized TRBV19 TRBD1 TGTGCCAGTAGCGACAGGGGCGGAGAGACCCAGTACTTC CASSDRGGETQYF
TRBJ1-6 medium-sized TRBV19 NA TGTGCCAGTAGTACGGGTAAGGGACGGAATAATTCACCCCTCCACTTT CASSTGKGRNNSPLHF
TRBJ2-2 NA TRBV6-1 TRBD2 TGTGCCAGCACTAGCGGGGGGGCCAGGGAGCTGTTTTTT CASTSGGARELFF
TRBJ1-2 medium-sized TRBV6-5 NA TGTGCCAGCAGTTACTCGAGACAGGCGGGGTATGGCTACACCTTC CASSYSRQAGYGYTF
TRBJ1-5 medium-sized TRBV5-6 TRBD1 TGTGCCAGCAAGGGACAGGGGGTCGATCAGCCCCAGCATTTT CASKGQGVDQPQHF
TRBJ1-2 few TRBV20-1 NA TGCAGTGCTAGACCCGCGGGGTCCCAGGAGGGCTACACCTTC CSARPAGSQEGYTF
TRBJ1-4 NA TRBV12-3/TRBV12-4 NA TGTGCCAGCAGTTTGGGCAGTCTGGAAGAAAAACTGTTTTTT CASSLGSLEEKLFF